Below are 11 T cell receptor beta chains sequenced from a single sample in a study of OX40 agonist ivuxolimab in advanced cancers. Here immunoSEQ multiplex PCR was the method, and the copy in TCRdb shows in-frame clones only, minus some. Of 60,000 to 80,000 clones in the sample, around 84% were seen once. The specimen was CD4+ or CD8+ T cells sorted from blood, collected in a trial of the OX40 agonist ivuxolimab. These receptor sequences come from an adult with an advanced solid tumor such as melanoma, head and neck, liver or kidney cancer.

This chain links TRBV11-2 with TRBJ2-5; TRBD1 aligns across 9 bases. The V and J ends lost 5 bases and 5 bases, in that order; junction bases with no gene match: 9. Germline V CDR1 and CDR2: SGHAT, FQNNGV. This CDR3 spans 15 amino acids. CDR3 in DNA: TGTGCCAGCAGCCCGGACAGGGGCGCTTGGGAGACCCAGTACTTC. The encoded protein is CASSPDRGAWETQYF.

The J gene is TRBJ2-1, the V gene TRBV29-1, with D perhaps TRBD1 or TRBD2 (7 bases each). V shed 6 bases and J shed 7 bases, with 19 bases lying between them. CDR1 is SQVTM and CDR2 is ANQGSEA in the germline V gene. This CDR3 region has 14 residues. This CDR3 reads CSVVQGPRGNEQFF. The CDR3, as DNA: TGCAGCGTGGTACAGGGGCCGCGGGGGAATGAGCAGTTCTTC.

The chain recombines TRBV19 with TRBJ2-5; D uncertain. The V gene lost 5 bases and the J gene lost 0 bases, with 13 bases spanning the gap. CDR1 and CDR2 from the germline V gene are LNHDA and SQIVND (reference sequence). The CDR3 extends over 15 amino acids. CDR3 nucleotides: TGTGCCAGTAGTGTGGGTGGTGGGTACCAAGAGACCCAGTACTTC. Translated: CASSVGGGYQETQYF.

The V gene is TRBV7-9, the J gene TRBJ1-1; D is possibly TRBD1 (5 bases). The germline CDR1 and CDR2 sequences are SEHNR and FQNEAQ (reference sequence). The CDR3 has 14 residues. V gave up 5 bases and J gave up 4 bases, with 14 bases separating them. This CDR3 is CASSTWTTGTEAFF. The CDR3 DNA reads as TGTGCCAGCAGCACCTGGACTACAGGCACTGAAGCTTTCTTT.

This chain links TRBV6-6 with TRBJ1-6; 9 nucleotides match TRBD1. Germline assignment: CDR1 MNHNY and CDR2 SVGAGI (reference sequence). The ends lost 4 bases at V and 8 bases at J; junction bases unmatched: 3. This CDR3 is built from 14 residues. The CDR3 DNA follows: TGTGCCAGCAGTTGGGGACAGGGCGATTCACCCCTCCACTTT. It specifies CASSWGQGDSPLHF.

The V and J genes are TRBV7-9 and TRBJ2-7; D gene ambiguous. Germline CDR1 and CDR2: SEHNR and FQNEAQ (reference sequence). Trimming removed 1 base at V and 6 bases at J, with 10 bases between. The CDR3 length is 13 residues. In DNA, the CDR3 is TGTGCCAGCAGCTTAGACAGCGCCGGCGAGCAGTACTTC. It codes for CASSLDSAGEQYF.

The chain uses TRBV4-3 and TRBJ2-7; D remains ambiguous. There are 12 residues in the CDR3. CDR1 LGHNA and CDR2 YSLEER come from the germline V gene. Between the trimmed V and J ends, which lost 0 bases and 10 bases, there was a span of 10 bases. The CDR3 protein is CASSQDRAIQYF. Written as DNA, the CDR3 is TGCGCCAGCAGCCAAGATCGGGCAATACAGTACTTC.

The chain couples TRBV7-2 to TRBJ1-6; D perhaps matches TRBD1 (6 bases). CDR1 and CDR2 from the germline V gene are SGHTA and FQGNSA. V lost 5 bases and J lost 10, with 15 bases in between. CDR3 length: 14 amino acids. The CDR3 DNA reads TGTGCCAGCAGCGTGACAGGAGTTGAGTCACCCCTCCACTTT. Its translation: CASSVTGVESPLHF.

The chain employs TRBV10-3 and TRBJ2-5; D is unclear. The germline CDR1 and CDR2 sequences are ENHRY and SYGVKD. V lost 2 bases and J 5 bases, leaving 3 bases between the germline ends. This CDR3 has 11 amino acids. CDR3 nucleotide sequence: TGTGCCATCAGTGAGGATGAGACCCAGTACTTC. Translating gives CAISEDETQYF.

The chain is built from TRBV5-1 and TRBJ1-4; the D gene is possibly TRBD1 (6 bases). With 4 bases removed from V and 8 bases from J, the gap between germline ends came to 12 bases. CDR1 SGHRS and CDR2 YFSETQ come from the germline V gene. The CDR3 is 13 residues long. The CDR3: CASSNLDREKLFF. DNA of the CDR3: TGCGCCAGCAGCAACCTTGACAGGGAAAAACTGTTTTTT.

For the CDR3, the DNA is TGTGCCAGCAGCCGCATAGCGGGAGGGATATACGAGCAGTACTTC. Protein: CASSRIAGGIYEQYF. The chain has TRBV5-6 and TRBJ2-7; 11 positions agree with TRBD2. The CDR3 length is 15 residues. Germline trimming cut 4 bases from V and 4 bases from J; bases unmatched to any gene: 7. From germline, CDR1 is SGHDT and CDR2 YYEEEE.